The clone carrying this T cell receptor (beta chain) was seen repeatedly, ten times or more. The antigen is undetermined. Quantitative 5'-RACE was performed with molecular barcodes, and it yielded the TCR beta libraries. TCRdb ran MiXCR on the 5' RACE reads and lists one entry per CDR3 protein. The repertoire consists of 200,000 to 250,000 distinct CDR3 sequences, with about 7% occurring once and the leading ten covering 14%. The data belong to a study of CD8 T cells in ankylosing spondylitis. The study, taken as a whole, reports: Clones tied to disease were said to be significantly enriched in matched ankylosing spondylitis synovial fluid. Typical of ankylosing spondylitis blood, it appeared, was a TCR beta motif of several highly homologous variants.

The CDR3 is 15 residues long. V lost 4 bases and J lost 4, with 14 bases in between. Germline V CDR1 and CDR2: MNHEY, SVGAGI. The specimen was blood, either unsorted or a sorted T cell fraction (not recorded which). The V call is TRBV6-5, the J call TRBJ1-5; no clear D gene. The sequence derives from a male donor with ankylosing spondylitis. The CDR3 protein is CASSSTWEENQPQHF. CDR3 bases: TGTGCCAGCAGTTCCACATGGGAAGAGAATCAGCCCCAGCATTTT.